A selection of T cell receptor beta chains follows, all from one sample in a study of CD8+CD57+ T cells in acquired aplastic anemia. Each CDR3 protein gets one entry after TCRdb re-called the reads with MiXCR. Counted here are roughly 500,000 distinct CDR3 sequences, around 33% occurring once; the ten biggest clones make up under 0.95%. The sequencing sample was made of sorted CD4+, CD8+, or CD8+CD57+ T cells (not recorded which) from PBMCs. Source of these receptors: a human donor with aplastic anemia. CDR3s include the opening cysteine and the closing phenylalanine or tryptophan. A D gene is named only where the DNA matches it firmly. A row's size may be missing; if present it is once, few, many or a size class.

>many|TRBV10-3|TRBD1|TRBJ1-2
TGTGCCATCAGTGAGTCGACAGGGGGCCCATCTAACTATGGCTACACCTTC
CAISESTGGPSNYGYTF
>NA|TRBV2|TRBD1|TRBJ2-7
TGTGCCAGCAGAGGCACCGGGACAGGGGGCTACGAGCAGTACTTC
CASRGTGTGGYEQYF
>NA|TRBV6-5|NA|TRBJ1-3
TGTGCCAGCAGTTTCGCAGGGACCTCTGGAAACACCATATATTTT
CASSFAGTSGNTIYF
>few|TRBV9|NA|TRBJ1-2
TGTGCCAGCAGCGTAGGATACTTCGAGAGGGGAGACTATGGCTACACCTTC
CASSVGYFERGDYGYTF
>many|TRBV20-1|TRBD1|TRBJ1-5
TGCAGTGCTACCGGGACAGGGATCTCTCAGCCCCAGCATTTT
CSATGTGISQPQHF
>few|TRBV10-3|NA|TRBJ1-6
TGTGCCAGCGGCTCAGGGGTTAGCTCCTATAATTCACCCCTCCACTTT
CASGSGVSSYNSPLHF
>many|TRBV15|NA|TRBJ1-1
TGTGCCACCAGCAGTTGGGGGGCGGGGAACACTGAAGCTTTCTTT
CATSSWGAGNTEAFF
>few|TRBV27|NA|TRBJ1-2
TGTGCCAGCAGTCCTTACAAGGGTGGCTACACCTTC
CASSPYKGGYTF
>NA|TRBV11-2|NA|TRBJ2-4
TGTGCCAGCAGCTTAGGGCAAGGGGAGAGGGACATTCAGTACTTC
CASSLGQGERDIQYF
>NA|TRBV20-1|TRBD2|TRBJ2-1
TGCAGTGTTGATTTAGGGCGGGAGCTCCGTGAGCAGTTCTTC
CSVDLGRELREQFF
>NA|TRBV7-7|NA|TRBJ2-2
TGTGCTAGCAGCTTATCTGGACTCACCGGGGAGCTGTTTTTT
CASSLSGLTGELFF
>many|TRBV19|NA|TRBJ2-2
TGTGCCAGTAGTATAATGGGGTGGGAGCTGTTTTTT
CASSIMGWELFF
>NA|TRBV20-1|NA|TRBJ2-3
TGCAGTGCCTCTAACACCGGGGCCTCAGGGGATACGCAGTATTTT
CSASNTGASGDTQYF
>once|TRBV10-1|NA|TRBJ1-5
TGTGCCAGCAGTTACTCGATCGACAAGGGCGGCAATCAGCCCCAGCATTTT
CASSYSIDKGGNQPQHF
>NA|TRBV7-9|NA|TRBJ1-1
TGTGCCAGCAGCCCGGGGGGTCGGAACACTGAAGCTTTCTTT
CASSPGGRNTEAFF
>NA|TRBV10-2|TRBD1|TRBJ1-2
TGCGCCAGCAGTGAGTCGATCCAGGGGGCGGCGGTAGGCTACACCTTC
CASSESIQGAAVGYTF
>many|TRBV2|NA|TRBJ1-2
TGTGCCAGCAGTACCCAGGAGGGTAGCATCTATGGCTACACCTTC
CASSTQEGSIYGYTF
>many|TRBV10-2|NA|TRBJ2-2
TGCGCCAGCAGTGAGACCTTTACCGGGGAGCTGTTTTTT
CASSETFTGELFF
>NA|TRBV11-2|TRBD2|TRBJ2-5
TGTGCCAGCAGCCCTGGGCTGATAGCGGGGGGAGTAGAGACCCAGTACTTC
CASSPGLIAGGVETQYF
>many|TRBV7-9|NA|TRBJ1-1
TGTGCCAGCAGCTTAGATGAGGGGGACACTGAAGCTTTCTTT
CASSLDEGDTEAFF
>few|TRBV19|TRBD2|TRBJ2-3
TGTGCCAGTAGTATCGCTAGCGGGGGTACTAGCACAGATACGCAGTATTTT
CASSIASGGTSTDTQYF
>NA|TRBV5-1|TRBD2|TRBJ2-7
TGCGCCAGCAGCCCGGGACTAGCGGGGCCATCGTCCTACGAGCAGTACTTC
CASSPGLAGPSSYEQYF
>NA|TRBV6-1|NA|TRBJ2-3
TGTGCCAGCAGGAAGGTAGGAGACAGAGATACGCAGTATTTT
CASRKVGDRDTQYF
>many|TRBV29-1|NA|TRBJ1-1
TGCAGCGTTGAATTGCTTTTTGGGCAGGGTAACACTGAAGCTTTCTTT
CSVELLFGQGNTEAFF
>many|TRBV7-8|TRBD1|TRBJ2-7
TGTGCCAGCAGCTTAGGAGGACAGGGTTACGAGCAGTACTTC
CASSLGGQGYEQYF
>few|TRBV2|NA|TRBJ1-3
TGTGCCAGCATGGGCACTCCACCTGGAAACACCATATATTTT
CASMGTPPGNTIYF
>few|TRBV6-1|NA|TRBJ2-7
TGTGCCAGCAGTGAAGGGCTAGCGCTCCGCTACGAGCAGTACTTC
CASSEGLALRYEQYF
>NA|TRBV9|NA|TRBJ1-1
TGTGCCAGCAGCGTTAGCCGGGGTAGAAACACTGAAGCTTTCTTT
CASSVSRGRNTEAFF
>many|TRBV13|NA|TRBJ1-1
TGTGCCAGCAGCTTAGGACAGTCTGAAGCTTTCTTT
CASSLGQSEAFF
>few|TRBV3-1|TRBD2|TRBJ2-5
TGTGCCAGCAGCCCGCCTAGCGGACGACAAGAGACCCAGTACTTC
CASSPPSGRQETQYF
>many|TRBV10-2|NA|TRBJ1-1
TGCGCCAGCAGTTCACAGGGTAGCTTTGAAGCTTTCTTT
CASSSQGSFEAFF
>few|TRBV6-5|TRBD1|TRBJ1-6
TGTGCCAGCAGTTACTCTATCCGACAGGGGCAGAATTCACCCCTCCACTTT
CASSYSIRQGQNSPLHF
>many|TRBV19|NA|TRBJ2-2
TGTGCCAGTAGCCTGGACCAGGCGAACACCGGGGAGCTGTTTTTT
CASSLDQANTGELFF
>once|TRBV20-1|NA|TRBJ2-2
TGCAGTAAAAGCGGTCACACCGGGGAGCTGTTTTTT
CSKSGHTGELFF
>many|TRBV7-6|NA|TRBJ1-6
TGTGCCAGCAGCGCTCTTGAAGGGGCCAATAATTCACCCCTCCACTTT
CASSALEGANNSPLHF
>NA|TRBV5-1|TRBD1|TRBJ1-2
TGCGCCAGCAGCTTGGTACGGACAGGGCCTAACTATGGCCACACCTTC
CASSLVRTGPNYGHTF
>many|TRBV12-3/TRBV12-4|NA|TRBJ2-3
TGTGCCAGCAGTTTCTTCACAGATACGCAGTATTTT
CASSFFTDTQYF
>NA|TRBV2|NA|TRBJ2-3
TGTGCCAGCAGTAGGGGGGCGCCAGGCACAGATACGCAGTATTTT
CASSRGAPGTDTQYF
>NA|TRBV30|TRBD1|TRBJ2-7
TGTGCCTGGAGTACAGGGACAGGCGTTCCCTACGAGCAGTACTTC
CAWSTGTGVPYEQYF
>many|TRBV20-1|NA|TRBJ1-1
TGCAGTGCTAGTCCCTTAACAGGGCGGACTGAAGCTTTCTTT
CSASPLTGRTEAFF
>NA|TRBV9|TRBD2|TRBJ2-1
TGTGCCAGCAGCTTCAGGACTAGCGGGGGTAGCTCCTACAATGAGCAGTTCTTC
CASSFRTSGGSSYNEQFF
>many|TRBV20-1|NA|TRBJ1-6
TGCAGTGCTAGTCCGGACAGAAATTCACCCCTCCACTTT
CSASPDRNSPLHF
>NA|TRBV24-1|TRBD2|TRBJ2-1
TGTGCCACGACTAGCGGGAGGGACTACAATGAGCAGTTCTTC
CATTSGRDYNEQFF
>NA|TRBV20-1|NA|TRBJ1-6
TGCAGTGCTAGGTACTCTAATCATTATAATTCACCCCTCCACTTT
CSARYSNHYNSPLHF
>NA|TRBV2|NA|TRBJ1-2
TGTGCCAGCAGCACGGGCATTAACTATGGCTACACCTTC
CASSTGINYGYTF
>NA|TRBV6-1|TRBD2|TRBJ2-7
TGTGCCAGCAGAAGAATGAGAGCGGGGAACGAGCAGTACTTC
CASRRMRAGNEQYF
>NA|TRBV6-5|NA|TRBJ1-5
TGTGCCAGCAGTTCACAAGACAGGTATCAGCCCCAGCATTTT
CASSSQDRYQPQHF
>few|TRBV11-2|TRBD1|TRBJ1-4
TGTGCCAGCAGTTTACAGGGGATGGAAAAACTGTTTTTT
CASSLQGMEKLFF
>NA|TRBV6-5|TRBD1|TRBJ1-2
TGTGCCGGCAGTTACACCTGGGACAGAGCCTATGGCTACACCTTC
CAGSYTWDRAYGYTF
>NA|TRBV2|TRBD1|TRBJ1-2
TGTGCCAGCAGTGAACCTACCGCCTACCGGGACAGGGTTGGCTACACCTTC
CASSEPTAYRDRVGYTF
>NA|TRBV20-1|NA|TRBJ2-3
TGCAGTGCTCTGCGGGGCTTCACAGATACGCAGTATTTT
CSALRGFTDTQYF
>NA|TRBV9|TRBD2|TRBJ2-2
TGTGCCAGCAGCCCCTCGCTAGGCGGGAGGGGCACCGGGGAGCTGTTTTTT
CASSPSLGGRGTGELFF
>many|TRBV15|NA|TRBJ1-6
TGTGCCACCAGCAGAGGCCCGGATGCCTATAATTCACCCCTCCACTTT
CATSRGPDAYNSPLHF